This T cell receptor (beta chain) was identified during a study of T cell responses to AZD1222 COVID-19 vaccine. Study-wide results and caveats: Across the whole spike, CD4 TCRs peaked at regions 160-218 and 743-854. Clonal diversity was possibly underestimated, and the donors were mostly white British, with more females.

The assay was immunoSEQ multiplex PCR, and TCRdb's table has in-frame clones only and misses some. The sample has 130,000 or so clones, nearly 90% seen once; the top ten hold 8% to 10%. Trimming stripped 4 bases from V and 3 bases from J, with 14 bases between. The CDR3 spans 15 residues. The germline V gene encodes CDR1 SGDLS and CDR2 YYNGEE. Timing groups of about 4 and about 12 weeks for second doses were pooled. A note on this clone: The antigen is not known.

The V call is TRBV9, the J call TRBJ2-1; D is perhaps TRBD2 (5 bases). This receptor was taken from an adult who received the AZD1222 COVID-19 vaccine. This specimen was peripheral blood, taken 28 days after the second AZD1222 dose. The CDR3 coding sequence is TGTGCCAGCAGCAGGAGCGGAGCTAACTACAATGAGCAGTTCTTC. Its protein product is CASSRSGANYNEQFF.